The 25 T cell receptor beta chains given below trace back to one sample, sequenced in a study of follicular helper T cells after annual influenza vaccination. The repertoire was sequenced with immunoSEQ multiplex PCR; TCRdb's copy has only in-frame clones and lacks some. The data contain nearly 11,000 clones, roughly 80% of them seen just once; the ten biggest clones take up approximately 0.9%. The sequencing used CXCR5- memory CD4+ T cells sorted from blood, collected 6 weeks after influenza vaccination. These receptors came from an adult who received the influenza vaccine.

In its sample, this clone was seen a few times. The CDR3 spells CASRRAGAGGYTF. The CDR3 DNA reads TGTGCCAGCAGGAGGGCTGGGGCTGGTGGCTACACCTTC. The V and J genes are TRBV6-5 and TRBJ1-2; the D gene is possibly TRBD1 (5 bases). The CDR3 is 13 amino acids. V lost 6 bases and J lost 7, with 15 bases in between. Germline CDR1 reads MNHEY; CDR2 reads SVGAGI.

The chain combines TRBV28 with TRBJ2-3; TRBD2 aligns across 7 bases. This CDR3 has 18 amino acids. After removal of 5 bases from V and 0 bases from J, the junction contained 14 bases not matched to a gene. Germline lookup yields CDR1 MDHEN and CDR2 SYDVKM. CDR3 residues: CASSHTSVLISSTDTQYF. CDR3 DNA: TGTGCCAGCAGTCATACTAGCGTCTTGATTTCTAGCACAGATACGCAGTATTTT.

The table lists this clone with a count of one. The chain has TRBV7-2 and TRBJ2-2; 13 bases are a match to TRBD2. CDR3 length equals 19 residues. Germline V gives CDR1 SGHTA, CDR2 FQGNSA. J gave up 3 bases and V 3 bases, and 10 bases lay outside the gene matches. CDR3 amino acids: CASSLEGTSGKWHTGELFF. The CDR3 DNA sequence: TGTGCCAGCAGCTTGGAGGGGACTAGCGGGAAGTGGCACACCGGGGAGCTGTTTTTT. The full variable domain, rest sourced from reference TRBV7-2 and TRBJ2-2, is GAGVSQSPSNKVTEKGKDVELRCDPISGHTALYWYRQSLGQGLEFLIYFQGNSAPDKSGLPSDRFSAERTGGSVSTLTIQRTQQEDSAVYLCASSLEGTSGKWHTGELFFGEGSRLTVL.

The V call is TRBV29-1, the J call TRBJ1-2; 9 bases fit TRBD1. V lost 6 bases and J lost 7; bases outside the gene matches: 6. The germline gives CDR1 SQVTM, CDR2 ANQGSEA. CDR3 length equals 12 residues. The CDR3 DNA follows: TGCAGCGTCCTACAGGGGGCGGTTGGCTACACCTTC. Amino acids: CSVLQGAVGYTF.

V usage is TRBV6-4 and J usage is TRBJ1-6, with D perhaps TRBD1 (5 bases). This CDR3 has 14 residues. The ends were cut back, 6 bases at V and 13 bases at J, with 19 bases in the middle. Germline V lookup: CDR1 MRHNA, CDR2 SNTAGT. This chain's CDR3 is CASRPVPQGDPLHF. In DNA form, the CDR3 reads TGTGCCAGCAGACCAGTACCTCAGGGTGACCCCCTCCACTTT.

The chain carries TRBV10-3 and TRBJ1-1; 8 nucleotides line up with TRBD1. This CDR3 comprises 12 residues. CDR1 and CDR2 (germline): ENHRY, SYGVKD. J was trimmed by 5 bases and V by 5 bases; bases with no gene match: 1. The CDR3 coding sequence is TGTGCCATCAGTAGGACAGGGACTGAAGCTTTCTTT. Translation gives CAISRTGTEAFF.

The chain joins TRBV27 to TRBJ1-5; a weak D match, TRBD1 (5 bases). V was cut by 5 bases and J by 7 bases, with 15 bases left in between. The V gene's germline CDR1 is MNHEY and CDR2 SMNVEV (reference sequence). CDR3 length: 14 residues. The CDR3 loop is CASSGTGTLQPQHF. The CDR3 nucleotides read TGTGCCAGCAGTGGAACAGGTACCCTACAGCCCCAGCATTTT.

This chain joins TRBV27 and TRBJ2-7; the D gene is possibly TRBD2 (6 bases). The germline V gene has CDR1 MNHEY and CDR2 SMNVEV (reference sequence). CDR3 length: 16 residues. Trimming removed 6 bases at V and 0 bases at J, with 18 bases between. CDR3 DNA sequence: TGTGCCAGCAGAAGGTCTAGCGCGTCTAGCTCCTACGAGCAGTACTTC. The encoded protein is CASRRSSASSSYEQYF.

In this sample, this clone turned up a few times. V gene TRBV28 combines with J gene TRBJ1-1, with D uncertain. V was trimmed by 5 bases and J by 5 bases, leaving 15 bases between them. The CDR3 extends over 14 amino acids. Germline values: CDR1 MDHEN, CDR2 SYDVKM. The CDR3, as DNA: TGTGCCAGCAGTCAGACACCGTGGCGTACTGAAGCTTTCTTT. Protein product: CASSQTPWRTEAFF. The full variable domain, completed using reference TRBV28 and TRBJ1-1, is DVKVTQSSRYLVKRTGEKVFLECVQDMDHENMFWYRQDPGLGLRLIYFSYDVKMKEKGDIPEGYSVSREKKERFSLILESASTNQTSMYLCASSQTPWRTEAFFGQGTRLTVV.

The chain recombines TRBV2 with TRBJ1-2; the D gene is possibly TRBD1 (6 bases). CDR1 SNHLY and CDR2 FYNNEI come from the germline V gene. V was pared by 7 bases and J by 0 bases, with 12 bases between. The CDR3 is made up of 14 amino acids. The DNA of the CDR3 is TGTGCCAGCACTCGGGACAACTCTAACTATGGCTACACCTTC. It encodes CASTRDNSNYGYTF.

The chain carries TRBV10-3 and TRBJ1-1; D unresolved. With 3 bases removed from V and 0 bases from J, the gap between germline ends came to 5 bases. The V gene's germline CDR1 is ENHRY and CDR2 SYGVKD. This CDR3 is 13 amino acids long. CDR3 loop: CAISDQMNTEAFF. The CDR3 region has the DNA TGTGCCATCAGTGATCAGATGAACACTGAAGCTTTCTTT.

The chain uses TRBV28 and TRBJ2-5; no definite D call. Germline CDR1 reads MDHEN; CDR2 reads SYDVKM. This CDR3 region has 14 residues. V dropped 1 base and J dropped 5 bases, with 11 bases sitting between them. As DNA, the CDR3 is TGTGCCAGCAGTTTATCCCGGGTAGGCGAGACCCAGTACTTC. Amino acids: CASSLSRVGETQYF.

The V gene is TRBV7-6, the J gene TRBJ2-7; maybe TRBD1 (6 bases). The CDR3 totals 14 residues. Germline loops: CDR1 SGHVS, CDR2 FNYEAQ. Trimming removed 1 base at V and 2 bases at J, with 9 bases between. CDR3 coding DNA: TGTGCCAGCAGCTTAGGGACAGCAACCTACGAGCAGTACTTC. This encodes CASSLGTATYEQYF.

The chain is built from TRBV27 and TRBJ2-5; D is perhaps TRBD1 or TRBD2 (6 bases each). Germline V lookup: CDR1 MNHEY, CDR2 SMNVEV (reference sequence). V lost 5 bases to trimming and J lost 7 bases, with 17 bases between them. The CDR3 spans 14 residues. The CDR3 DNA reads as TGTGCCAGCAGTATACAGGGACTCCGCGGGACCCAGTACTTC. This translates into CASSIQGLRGTQYF.

This chain joins TRBV6-6 and TRBJ2-5; no firm D call. Germline V gene lookup returns CDR1 MNHNY and CDR2 SVGAGI (reference sequence). The germline V and J ends were trimmed by 4 bases and 4 bases, with 7 bases remaining between them. This CDR3 is 12 amino acids long. The CDR3 is CASSSPAETQYF. The CDR3 DNA is TGTGCCAGCAGTTCACCTGCAGAGACCCAGTACTTC.

CDR3 residues: CASSQDSAGAQYF. As DNA, the CDR3 is TGTGCCAGCAGCCAAGATTCCGCAGGGGCGCAGTATTTT. The V gene is TRBV4-2, the J gene TRBJ2-3; D is possibly TRBD1 (6 bases). The germline CDR1 and CDR2 sequences are LGHNA and YNFKEQ. The CDR3 covers 13 residues. V lost 0 bases and J lost 10, with 11 bases in between.

V gene TRBV2 combines with J gene TRBJ1-2; weak D call: TRBD1 (5 bases). V lost 8 bases to trimming and J lost 10 bases, with 20 bases between them. From germline, CDR1 is SNHLY and CDR2 FYNNEI. CDR3 length: 13 residues. CDR3 loop: CASQAVRDAYYTF. CDR3 in DNA: TGTGCCAGCCAAGCTGTCAGGGACGCCTACTACACCTTC.

The V and J genes are TRBV10-3 and TRBJ2-7; 8 bases agree with TRBD1. V lost 3 bases and J lost 0; bases outside the gene matches: 4. There are 15 residues in the CDR3. Germline values: CDR1 ENHRY, CDR2 SYGVKD. This CDR3 is CAISDGGQGSYEQYF. The CDR3 DNA sequence: TGTGCCATCAGTGATGGTGGACAGGGCTCCTACGAGCAGTACTTC.

This sequence joins TRBV27 and TRBJ1-4; D is possibly TRBD1 (6 bases). Germline V gene sequence: CDR1 MNHEY, CDR2 SMNVEV (reference sequence). Trimming pared 3 bases from V and 7 bases from J, leaving 15 bases between. The length of the CDR3 is 15 residues. The CDR3 bases are TGTGCCAGCAGTTTCTTTAGGGGGTCGGTTGAAAAACTGTTTTTT. It specifies CASSFFRGSVEKLFF.

This CDR3 reads CASSVTVTDTQYF. For the CDR3, the DNA is TGTGCCAGCAGTGTGACCGTCACAGATACGCAGTATTTT. This chain links TRBV2 with TRBJ2-3; D gene uncertain. The V gene lost 4 bases and the J gene lost 2 bases, with 7 bases spanning the gap. CDR3 length equals 13 residues. The germline CDR1 and CDR2 sequences are SNHLY and FYNNEI.

This clone was detected a few times. The chain combines TRBV25-1 with TRBJ1-6; D gene uncertain. CDR1 is MGHDK and CDR2 is SYGVNS in the germline V gene. V lost 2 bases and J 6 bases, leaving 2 bases between the germline ends. The CDR3 loop spans 12 amino acids. The CDR3 DNA reads TGTGCCAGCAGTGAACTTAATTCACCCCTCCACTTT. Its protein is CASSELNSPLHF.

This chain joins TRBV7-2 and TRBJ1-2; maybe TRBD1 (5 bases). This CDR3 region has 16 residues. Trimming left V 5 bases short and J 0 bases short, with 16 bases between. Germline-derived CDR1 and CDR2 are SGHTA and FQGNSA. The CDR3 DNA reads as TGTGCCAGCAGCCCAAGGGTCGGGGGATCTAACTATGGCTACACCTTC. It codes for CASSPRVGGSNYGYTF.

This chain's CDR3 is CASTWGSTDTQYF. CDR3 in DNA: TGTGCCAGCACGTGGGGGAGTACAGATACGCAGTATTTT. The J gene is TRBJ2-3, the V gene TRBV6-6; either TRBD1 or TRBD2 may fit D (5 bases each). V was pared by 7 bases and J by 3 bases, with 11 bases between. This CDR3 region has 13 residues. Germline CDR1 reads MNHNY; CDR2 reads SVGAGI (reference sequence).

This clone has more than one count but fewer than ten. This chain links TRBV4-3 with TRBJ1-4, with no clear D. Trimming took 4 bases from V and 6 from J, leaving 9 bases between them. There are 13 residues in the CDR3. Germline loops: CDR1 LGHNA, CDR2 YSLEER. CDR3 bases: TGCGCCAGCAGCCTCCGACTTCATGAAAAACTGTTTTTT. Translated, it gives CASSLRLHEKLFF.

This sequence joins TRBV2 and TRBJ1-5; 12 bases are shared with TRBD1. The CDR3 runs to 14 residues. CDR1 is SNHLY and CDR2 is FYNNEI in the germline V gene. With V trimmed by 7 bases and J by 6 bases, 4 bases remained unmatched. CDR3 region: CASTGTGGFQPQHF. The CDR3 DNA is TGTGCCAGCACCGGGACAGGGGGCTTTCAGCCCCAGCATTTT.